This TCR beta chain was retrieved from a study of blood T cell repertoires in COVID-19 (dated by TCRdb to 2018 to 2020). A note on the overall study: The collaborator samples originated in the United States, Italy and Spain and spanned the acute and convalescent phases of COVID-19. Where available, HLA class I and class II types were obtained from metadata supplied by the sample provider rather than from assay-based typing. Samples were obtained from the ongoing ImmuneRACE study (first 160 participants) and from approximately 1,200 subjects provided by 6 global collaborators. Deeply sampled blood TCRbeta repertoires from subjects exposed to, actively infected with, or recovered from COVID-19 were included in the dataset. The prospective study material was composed of cDNA or gDNA derived from T cells, B-cell-depleted T cells, or PBMCs. The repertoires were made available in a free public database intended to serve as a resource for research on the immune response to SARS-CoV-2. Nearly every sample came with metadata listing a de-identified subject ID, COVID-19 status, age in years and sex.

Concerning this clone: There is no known antigen for this receptor. Base qualities are missing; no much larger clone stands one base away.

One collaborating source in Seattle enrolled patients while the patients were actively infected and followed the patients over time throughout the course of disease. Each collaborating institution followed its own protocols to collect whole blood in K2EDTA tubes. Collaborator samples were shipped for TCRbeta analysis as frozen whole blood, isolated PBMCs, or DNA extracted from either sample type. V is shortened by 4 bases, J by 7 bases, and the region joining them spans 10 bases. Based on the germline V gene (reference sequence), the CDR1 and CDR2 sequences are DFQATT and SNEGSKA. The CDR3 measures 11 amino acids from cysteine to phenylalanine. Of the read, only the CDR3 DNA is kept; its 33 bases are in frame from base 1. What the work shows at the level of the full study, not this receptor alone: Clinical and demographic metadata were provided uncurated, with the amount varying by source and participant.

TCRbeta CDR3 regions were amplified from genomic DNA by means of the immunoSEQ Assay, a bias-controlled multiplex PCR. Regarding the original processing steps: Nucleated cell counts per sample were estimated from amplification of reference gene primers within the assay. Sequence reads were collapsed and filtered to measure the absolute abundance of every unique TCRbeta CDR3 rearrangement. For each sample, productive Simpson clonality was calculated as the square root of Simpson's diversity index over productive rearrangements. Drawn from immuneACCESS, this table holds only the in-frame rearrangements with V and J called that TCRdb kept. Clones are partly lost; checked studies trace under half to an unresolved V gene and leave the rest unexplained. From that table come the V and J calls and clone size; the DNA was used to work out D and trimming. A total of a few hundred thousand clones appear in this sample, around 90% of them only once. The ten largest clones represent around 3% of the sample.

The receptor's source is a woman under 40 with COVID-19, enrolled during active disease. Sequences were obtained from peripheral blood. The chain links TRBV20-1 with TRBJ1-2; a weak D assignment points to TRBD1 (5 bases agree). The CDR3 region: CSAIDGGGYTF. The bases read TGCAGTGCTATTGACGGGGGTGGCTACACCTTC.